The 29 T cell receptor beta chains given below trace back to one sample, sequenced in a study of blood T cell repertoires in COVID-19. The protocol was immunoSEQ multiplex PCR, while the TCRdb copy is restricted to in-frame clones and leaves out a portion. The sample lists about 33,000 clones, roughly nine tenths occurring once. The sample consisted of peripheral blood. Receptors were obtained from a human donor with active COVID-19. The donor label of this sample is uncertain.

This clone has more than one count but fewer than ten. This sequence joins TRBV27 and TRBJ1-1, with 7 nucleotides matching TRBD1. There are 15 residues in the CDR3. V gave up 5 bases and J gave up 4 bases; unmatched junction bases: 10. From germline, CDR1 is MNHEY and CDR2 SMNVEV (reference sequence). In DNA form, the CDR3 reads TGTGCCAGCAGTGCCTGGAGCAGGGGGTCCACTGAAGCTTTCTTT. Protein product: CASSAWSRGSTEAFF.

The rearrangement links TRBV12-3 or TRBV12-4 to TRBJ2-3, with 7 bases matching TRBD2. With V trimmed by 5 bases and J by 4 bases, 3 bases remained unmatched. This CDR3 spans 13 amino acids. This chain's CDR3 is CASSLTSPDTQYF. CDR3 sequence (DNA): TGTGCCAGCAGTCTGACTAGCCCAGATACGCAGTATTTT.

CDR3 in amino acids: CASSLSRASGELFF. The CDR3, as DNA: TGTGCCAGCAGCTTAAGCAGGGCATCCGGGGAGCTGTTTTTT. This chain links TRBV7-3 with TRBJ2-2; weak D call: TRBD1 (5 bases). CDR3 size: 14 residues. The germline V gene encodes CDR1 SGHTA and CDR2 FQGTGA. Trimming pared 1 base from V and 6 bases from J, leaving 9 bases between.

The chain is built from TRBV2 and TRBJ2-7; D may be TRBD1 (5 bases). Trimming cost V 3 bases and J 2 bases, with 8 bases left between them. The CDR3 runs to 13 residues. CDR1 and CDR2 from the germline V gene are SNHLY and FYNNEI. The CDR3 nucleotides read TGTGCCAGCAGTGATGGGGCTACCTACGAGCAGTACTTC. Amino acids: CASSDGATYEQYF.

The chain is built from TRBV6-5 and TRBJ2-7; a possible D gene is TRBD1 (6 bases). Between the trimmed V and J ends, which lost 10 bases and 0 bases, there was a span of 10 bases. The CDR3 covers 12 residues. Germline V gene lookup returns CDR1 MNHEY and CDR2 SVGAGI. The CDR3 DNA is TGTGCCACCAACAGGGCCTCCTACGAGCAGTACTTC. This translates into CATNRASYEQYF.

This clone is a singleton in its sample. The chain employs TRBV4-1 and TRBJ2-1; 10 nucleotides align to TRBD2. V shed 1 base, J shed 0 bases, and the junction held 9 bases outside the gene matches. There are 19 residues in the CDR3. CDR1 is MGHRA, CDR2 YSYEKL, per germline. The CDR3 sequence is CASSQVASGGPLSYNEQFF. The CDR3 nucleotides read TGCGCCAGCAGCCAAGTTGCTAGCGGGGGCCCACTCTCCTACAATGAGCAGTTCTTC.

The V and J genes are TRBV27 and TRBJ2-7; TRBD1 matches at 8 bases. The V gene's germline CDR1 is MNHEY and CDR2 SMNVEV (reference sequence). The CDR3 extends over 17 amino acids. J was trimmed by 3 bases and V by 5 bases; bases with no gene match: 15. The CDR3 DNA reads TGTGCCAGCAGTAGAATCGCCCCGGACAGGGAAGTCTACGAGCAGTACTTC. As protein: CASSRIAPDREVYEQYF.

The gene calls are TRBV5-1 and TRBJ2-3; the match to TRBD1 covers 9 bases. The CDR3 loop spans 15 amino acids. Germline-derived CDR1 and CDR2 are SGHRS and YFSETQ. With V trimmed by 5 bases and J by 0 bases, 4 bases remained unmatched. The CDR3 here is CASSTGGQSTDTQYF. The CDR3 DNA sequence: TGCGCCAGCAGTACAGGGGGCCAGAGCACAGATACGCAGTATTTT. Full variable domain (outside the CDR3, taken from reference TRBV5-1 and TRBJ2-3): KAGVTQTPRYLIKTRGQQVTLSCSPISGHRSVSWYQQTPGQGLQFLFEYFSETQRNKGNFPGRFSGRQFSNSRSEMNVSTLELGDSALYLCASSTGGQSTDTQYFGPGTRLTVL.

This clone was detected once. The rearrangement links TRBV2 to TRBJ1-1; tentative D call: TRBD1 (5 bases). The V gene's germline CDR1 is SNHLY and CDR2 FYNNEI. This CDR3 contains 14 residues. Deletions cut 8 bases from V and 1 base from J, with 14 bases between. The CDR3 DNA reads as TGTGCCAGCCCGGAGGAGGGGAGGAACACTGAAGCTTTCTTT. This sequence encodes CASPEEGRNTEAFF.

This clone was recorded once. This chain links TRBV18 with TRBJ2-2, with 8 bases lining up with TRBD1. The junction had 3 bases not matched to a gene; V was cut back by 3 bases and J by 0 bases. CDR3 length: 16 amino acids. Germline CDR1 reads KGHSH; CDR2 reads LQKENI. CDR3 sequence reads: CASSPDRGSNTGELFF. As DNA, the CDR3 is TGTGCCAGCTCACCTGACAGGGGCTCGAACACCGGGGAGCTGTTTTTT.

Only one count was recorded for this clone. This CDR3 is CASSHRMGSNQPQHF. The CDR3 bases are TGTGCCAGCAGCCATCGGATGGGCAGCAATCAGCCCCAGCATTTT. The rearrangement joins TRBV7-2 to TRBJ1-5; D ambiguous. This CDR3 is 15 amino acids long. CDR1 SGHTA and CDR2 FQGNSA come from the germline V gene. Deletions cut 5 bases from V and 1 base from J, with 12 bases between.

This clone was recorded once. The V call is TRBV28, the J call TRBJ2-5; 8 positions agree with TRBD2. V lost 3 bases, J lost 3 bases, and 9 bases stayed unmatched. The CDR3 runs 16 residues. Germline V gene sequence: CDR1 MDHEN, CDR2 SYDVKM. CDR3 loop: CASSLPLTSEEETQYF. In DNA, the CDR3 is TGTGCCAGCAGTTTGCCGCTGACTAGCGAGGAAGAGACCCAGTACTTC.

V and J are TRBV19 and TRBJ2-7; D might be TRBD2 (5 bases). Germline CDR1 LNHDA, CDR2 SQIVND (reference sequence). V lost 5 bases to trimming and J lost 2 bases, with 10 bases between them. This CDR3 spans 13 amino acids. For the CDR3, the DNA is TGTGCCAGTAGTTTAACTAGTACCTACGAGCAGTACTTC. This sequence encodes CASSLTSTYEQYF.

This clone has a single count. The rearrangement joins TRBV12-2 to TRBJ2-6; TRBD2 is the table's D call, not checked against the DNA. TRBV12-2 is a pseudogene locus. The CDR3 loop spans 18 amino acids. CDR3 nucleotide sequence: TGTGCAAGTCGCTTAATGGCGGGGGGGAGCTCTGGGGCCAACGTCCTGACTTTC. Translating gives CASRLMAGGSSGANVLTF.

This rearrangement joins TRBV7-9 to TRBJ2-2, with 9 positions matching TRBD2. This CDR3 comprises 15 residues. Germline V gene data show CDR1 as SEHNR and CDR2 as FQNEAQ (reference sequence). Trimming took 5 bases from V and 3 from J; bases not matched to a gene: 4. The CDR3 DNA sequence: TGTGCCAGCAGCCGACTAGCGGAGGACACCGGGGAGCTGTTTTTT. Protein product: CASSRLAEDTGELFF.

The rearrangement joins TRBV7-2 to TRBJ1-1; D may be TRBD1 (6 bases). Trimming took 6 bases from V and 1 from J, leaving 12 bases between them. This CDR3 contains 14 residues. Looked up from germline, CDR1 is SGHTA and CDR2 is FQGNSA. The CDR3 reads CASRVVTGNTEAFF. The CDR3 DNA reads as TGTGCCAGCAGGGTTGTGACAGGGAACACTGAAGCTTTCTTT.

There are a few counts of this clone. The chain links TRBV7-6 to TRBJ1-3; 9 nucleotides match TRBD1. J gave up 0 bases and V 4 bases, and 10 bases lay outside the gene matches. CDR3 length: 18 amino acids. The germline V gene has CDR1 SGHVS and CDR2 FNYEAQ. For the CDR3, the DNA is TGTGCCAGCAGCTATATATCGACAGGGGGGATCTCTGGAAACACCATATATTTT. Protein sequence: CASSYISTGGISGNTIYF.

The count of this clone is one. As DNA, the CDR3 is TGTGCCAGCAGTTTATACGGCTACGAGCAGTACTTC. It is translated as CASSLYGYEQYF. This chain uses TRBV27 with TRBJ2-7; D is unclear. Looked up from germline, CDR1 is MNHEY and CDR2 is SMNVEV (reference sequence). Trimming stripped 1 base from V and 3 bases from J, with 4 bases between. The CDR3 loop spans 12 amino acids.

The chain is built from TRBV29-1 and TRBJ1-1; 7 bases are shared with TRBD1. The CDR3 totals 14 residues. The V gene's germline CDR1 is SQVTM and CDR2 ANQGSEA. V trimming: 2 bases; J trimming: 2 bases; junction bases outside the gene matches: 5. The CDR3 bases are TGCAGCGTTGAAAACAGGGGCCGAAACACTGAAGCTTTCTTT. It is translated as CSVENRGRNTEAFF.

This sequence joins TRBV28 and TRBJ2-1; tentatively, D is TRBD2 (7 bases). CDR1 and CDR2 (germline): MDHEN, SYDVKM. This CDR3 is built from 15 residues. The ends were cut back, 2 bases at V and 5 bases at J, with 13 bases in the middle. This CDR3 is CASSLTGGQDNEQFF. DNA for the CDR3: TGTGCCAGCAGTTTAACGGGGGGCCAGGACAATGAGCAGTTCTTC.

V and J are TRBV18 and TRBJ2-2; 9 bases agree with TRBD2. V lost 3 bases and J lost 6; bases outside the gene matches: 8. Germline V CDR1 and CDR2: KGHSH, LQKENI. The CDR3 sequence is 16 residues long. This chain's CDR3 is CASSPPSGEGSGELFF. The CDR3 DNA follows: TGTGCCAGCTCACCCCCTAGCGGGGAAGGCTCCGGGGAGCTGTTTTTT.

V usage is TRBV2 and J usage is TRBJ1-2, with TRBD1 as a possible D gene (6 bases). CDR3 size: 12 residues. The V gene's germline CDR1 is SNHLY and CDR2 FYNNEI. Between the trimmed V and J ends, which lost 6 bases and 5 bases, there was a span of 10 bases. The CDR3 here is CASRQGGYGYTF. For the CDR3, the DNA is TGTGCCAGCAGACAGGGTGGATATGGCTACACCTTC.

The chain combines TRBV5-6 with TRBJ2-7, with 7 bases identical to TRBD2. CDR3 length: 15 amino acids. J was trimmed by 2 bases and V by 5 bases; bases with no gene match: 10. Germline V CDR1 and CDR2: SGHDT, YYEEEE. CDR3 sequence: CASRLSGGGPYEQYF. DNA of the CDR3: TGTGCCAGCAGACTTTCGGGAGGAGGTCCCTACGAGCAGTACTTC.

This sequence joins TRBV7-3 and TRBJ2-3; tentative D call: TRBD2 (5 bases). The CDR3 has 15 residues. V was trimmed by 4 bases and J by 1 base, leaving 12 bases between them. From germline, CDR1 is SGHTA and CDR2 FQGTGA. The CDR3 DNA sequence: TGTGCCAGCAGCTCCGACTGGCGGGGCACAGATACGCAGTATTTT. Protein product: CASSSDWRGTDTQYF.

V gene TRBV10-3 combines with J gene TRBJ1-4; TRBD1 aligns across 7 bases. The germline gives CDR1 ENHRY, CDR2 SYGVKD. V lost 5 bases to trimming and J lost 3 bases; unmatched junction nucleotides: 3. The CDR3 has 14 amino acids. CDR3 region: CAISPTGPNEKLFF. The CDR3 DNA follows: TGTGCCATCAGTCCGACAGGGCCTAATGAAAAACTGTTTTTT.

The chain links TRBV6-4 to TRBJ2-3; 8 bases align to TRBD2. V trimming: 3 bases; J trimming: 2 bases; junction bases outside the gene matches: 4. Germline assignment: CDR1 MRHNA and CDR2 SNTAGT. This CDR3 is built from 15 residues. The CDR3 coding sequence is TGTGCCAGCAGTGAGCGGGGGGTTGACACAGATACGCAGTATTTT. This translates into CASSERGVDTDTQYF.

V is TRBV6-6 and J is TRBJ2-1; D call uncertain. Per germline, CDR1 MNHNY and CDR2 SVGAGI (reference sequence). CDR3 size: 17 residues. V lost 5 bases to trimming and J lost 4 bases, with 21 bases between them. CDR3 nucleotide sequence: TGTGCCAGCAGTCAAAAAAGAGAGGTTTACTCTTACAATGAGCAGTTCTTC. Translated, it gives CASSQKREVYSYNEQFF.

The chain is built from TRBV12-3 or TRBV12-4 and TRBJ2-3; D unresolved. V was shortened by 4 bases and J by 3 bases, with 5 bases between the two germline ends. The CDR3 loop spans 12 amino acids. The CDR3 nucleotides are TGTGCCAGCAGTTGGAGTACAGATACGCAGTATTTT. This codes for CASSWSTDTQYF.

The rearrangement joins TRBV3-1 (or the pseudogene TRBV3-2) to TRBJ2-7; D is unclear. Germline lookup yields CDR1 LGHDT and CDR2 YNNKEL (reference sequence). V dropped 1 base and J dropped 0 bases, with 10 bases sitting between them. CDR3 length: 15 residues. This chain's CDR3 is CASSQVGPSSYEQYF. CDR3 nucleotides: TGTGCCAGCAGCCAAGTGGGCCCGAGCTCCTACGAGCAGTACTTC.